This entry is about one TCR beta chain. Germline V gives CDR1 MNHEY, CDR2 SVGEGT. This CDR3 comprises 13 residues. TCRdb reprocessed the 5' RACE reads and stores each CDR3 protein as one record, lacking DNA. This listing includes hundreds of thousands of distinct CDR3 sequences. These data originate in a study of monozygotic twins with inflammatory bowel disease. The origin of this receptor is a human donor with ulcerative colitis or Crohn's disease, or a healthy co-twin of an affected twin (not recorded which). The rearrangement joins TRBV6-2 or TRBV6-3 to TRBJ1-1; there is no DNA to check the TCRdb D call of TRBD1. The sample taken for sequencing was blood. The CDR3 is CASSRPGYTEAFF.